Listed below are T cell receptor beta chains from one sample, sequenced in a study of blood T cell repertoires in COVID-19. TCRdb keeps only in-frame clones here, not all; method: immunoSEQ multiplex PCR. Among 60,000 to 80,000 clones listed, approximately 86% were seen once. Sequenced material: peripheral blood. The receptors here all came from a man aged 65 to 79 with acute or convalescent COVID-19. Both conserved end residues are part of each CDR3. The order of the fields is V gene, D gene, clone size, J gene, CDR3 DNA, CDR3 protein. A D gene is named only where the DNA matches it firmly. Part of the rows lack a size; the others show once, few, many or a class for expanded clones.

>TRBV5-1|.|.|TRBJ2-2
TGCGCCAGCACCGTCGAGCGTCCTTGGGCCGGGGAGCTGTTTTTT
CASTVERPWAGELFF
>TRBV5-4|TRBD2|few|TRBJ2-7
TGTGCCAGCAGCCCCCCGGGACTAGCGAGCCTCTACGAGCAGTACTTC
CASSPPGLASLYEQYF
>TRBV2|.|.|TRBJ1-2
TGTGCCAGCAGTGAAAGGGGCGGGGGGCTAGGCTATGGCTACACCTTC
CASSERGGGLGYGYTF
>TRBV7-2|.|once|TRBJ1-5
TGTGCCAGCAGCTTAGACTGGTTCAATCAGCCCCAGCATTTT
CASSLDWFNQPQHF
>TRBV25-1|.|.|TRBJ2-3
TGTGCCAGCAGTGACCTAGATACGCAGTATTTT
CASSDLDTQYF
>TRBV7-2|.|.|TRBJ2-7
TGTGCCAGCAGCTTTCTGCGGGGGCCCTACGAGCAGTACTTC
CASSFLRGPYEQYF
>TRBV20-1|.|.|TRBJ2-1
TGCAGTGTTGCACACTACAATGAGCAGTTCTTC
CSVAHYNEQFF
>TRBV9|TRBD2|few|TRBJ2-5
TGTGCCAGCAGCGTAGTGCCTAGCGGGAGTCTGGCGGAGACCCAGTACTTC
CASSVVPSGSLAETQYF
>TRBV12-3/TRBV12-4|.|.|TRBJ1-2
TGTGCCAGCAGTTTTCGGGGAGTCTTGGGCTACACCTTC
CASSFRGVLGYTF
>TRBV11-2|.|once|TRBJ1-1
TGTGCCAGCAGCGTAACAGGGTTAGACGCTTTCTTT
CASSVTGLDAFF
>TRBV6-2/TRBV6-3|TRBD1|.|TRBJ1-2
TGTGCCAGCAGCCCCAGGACAGGGGGTTCCTATGGCTACACCTTC
CASSPRTGGSYGYTF
>TRBV6-5|.|.|TRBJ2-1
TGTGCCAGCAGTTTGGGTCAGGGTGTCCCCTACAATGAGCAGTTCTTC
CASSLGQGVPYNEQFF
>TRBV7-9|TRBD2|.|TRBJ2-5
TGTGCCAGCAGCCGGACTAGCCAAACCCAGTACTTC
CASSRTSQTQYF
>TRBV7-2|.|.|TRBJ2-4
TGTGCCAGCAGCTTAGTGGGGGCGAAAAACATTCAGTACTTC
CASSLVGAKNIQYF
>TRBV27|.|.|TRBJ1-2
TGTGCCAGCAGTTTAGCACAACCCCGGGGATCCTATGGCTACACCTTC
CASSLAQPRGSYGYTF
>TRBV11-2|.|.|TRBJ2-1
TGTGCCAGCAGCTCGCGGGACAGCCAAATCAATGAGCAGTTCTTC
CASSSRDSQINEQFF
>TRBV12-5|TRBD1|.|TRBJ2-1
TGTGCTAGTGCCCTTCCTGGGACAGGGTTGAGGGAGCAGTTCTTC
CASALPGTGLREQFF
>TRBV5-1|.|.|TRBJ1-2
TGCGCCAGCAGCTCCGGGGAGGGCATTGGCTACACCTTC
CASSSGEGIGYTF
>TRBV21-1|.|few|TRBJ2-7
TGTGCCAGCAGCAACCCCGAAAGAGGGACAAAGACCTACGAGCAGTACTTC
CASSNPERGTKTYEQYF
>TRBV27|TRBD1|.|TRBJ2-4
TGTGCCAGCAGTTTTAGAAGGGGGTCAGGGGGCTCCATAGCCAAAAACATTCAGTACTTC
CASSFRRGSGGSIAKNIQYF
>TRBV11-2|.|.|TRBJ2-7
TGTGCCAGCAGCCCAAAGCACGTGCAGTACTTC
CASSPKHVQYF
>TRBV2|TRBD1|.|TRBJ1-3
TGTGCCAGCAGTGGCCAGGGGGACACCATATATTTT
CASSGQGDTIYF
>TRBV11-2|.|.|TRBJ1-3
TGTGCCAGCAGCCTTTCTGGAAACACCATATATTTT
CASSLSGNTIYF
>TRBV5-1|.|.|TRBJ1-2
TGCGCCAGCAGCCTGGGTGAAGGGAGCTATGGCTACACCTTC
CASSLGEGSYGYTF
>TRBV10-3|TRBD1|.|TRBJ1-4
TGTGCCATCAGGGAACAGGGGAGTGAAAAACTGTTTTTT
CAIREQGSEKLFF
>TRBV3-1/TRBV3-2|.|.|TRBJ1-4
TGTGCCAGCAGCCCCTCCTTTGGGGGCAGTGAAAAACTGTTTTTT
CASSPSFGGSEKLFF
>TRBV7-9|TRBD1|.|TRBJ1-5
TGTGCCAGCAGCTCGGGACAGGTACAGCCCCAGCATTTT
CASSSGQVQPQHF
>TRBV6-5|TRBD1|.|TRBJ1-5
TGTGCCAGCAGCGTGACAGGGGAAAGCAATCAGCCCCAGCATTTT
CASSVTGESNQPQHF
>TRBV19|.|.|TRBJ1-2
TGTGCCAGTAGTATCGGGGGTACTGGCTTAAACTATGGCTACACCTTC
CASSIGGTGLNYGYTF
>TRBV3-1/TRBV3-2|TRBD2|.|TRBJ2-5
TGTGCCAGCAGCCAAGGGGTAGCGGGTCGACAAGAGACCCAGTACTTC
CASSQGVAGRQETQYF
>TRBV27|.|.|TRBJ1-6
TGTGCCAGCACAATGCGGGAAGTAAATATTTCACCCCTCCACTTT
CASTMREVNISPLHF
>TRBV27|TRBD1|.|TRBJ1-2
TGTGCCAGCAGGATGACAGGGAGCCCTTTCTACACCTTC
CASRMTGSPFYTF